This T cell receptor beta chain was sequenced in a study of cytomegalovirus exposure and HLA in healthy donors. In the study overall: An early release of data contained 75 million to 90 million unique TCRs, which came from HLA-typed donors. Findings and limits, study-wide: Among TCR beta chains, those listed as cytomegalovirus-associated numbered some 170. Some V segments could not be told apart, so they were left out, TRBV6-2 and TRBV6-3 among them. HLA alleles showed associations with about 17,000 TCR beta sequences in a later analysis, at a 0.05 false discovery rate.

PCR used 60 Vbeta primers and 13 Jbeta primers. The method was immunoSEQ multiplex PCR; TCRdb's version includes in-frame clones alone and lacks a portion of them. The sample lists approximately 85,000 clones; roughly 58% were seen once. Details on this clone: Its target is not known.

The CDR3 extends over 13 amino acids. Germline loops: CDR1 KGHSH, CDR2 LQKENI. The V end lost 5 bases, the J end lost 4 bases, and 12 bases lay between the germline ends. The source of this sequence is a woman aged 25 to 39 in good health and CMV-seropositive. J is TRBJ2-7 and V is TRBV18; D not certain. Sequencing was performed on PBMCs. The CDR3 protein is CASSTQLEYEQYF. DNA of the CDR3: TGTGCCAGCTCAACGCAACTCGAGTACGAGCAGTACTTC.